Detailed here is one T cell receptor (beta chain). The table came from immunoSEQ multiplex PCR; TCRdb's copy has only in-frame clones and leaves some out. The table includes more than 150,000 clones, about 83% detected once. This specimen comes from a study of Ad26.COV2.S vaccination and SARS-CoV-2 variants. Per germline, CDR1 SGHRS and CDR2 YFSETQ. The J segment lost 3 bases and the V segment lost 0 bases, leaving 3 bases of the junction unmatched. This CDR3 region has 15 residues. This clonotype was obtained from a human donor who had recovered from COVID-19. Material: peripheral blood, obtained after recovery from COVID-19. The chain employs TRBV5-1 and TRBJ2-3, with 8 bases that match TRBD2. This CDR3 is CASSLAGGETDTQYF. CDR3 sequence (DNA): TGCGCCAGCAGCTTGGCGGGGGGGGAGACAGATACGCAGTATTTT.